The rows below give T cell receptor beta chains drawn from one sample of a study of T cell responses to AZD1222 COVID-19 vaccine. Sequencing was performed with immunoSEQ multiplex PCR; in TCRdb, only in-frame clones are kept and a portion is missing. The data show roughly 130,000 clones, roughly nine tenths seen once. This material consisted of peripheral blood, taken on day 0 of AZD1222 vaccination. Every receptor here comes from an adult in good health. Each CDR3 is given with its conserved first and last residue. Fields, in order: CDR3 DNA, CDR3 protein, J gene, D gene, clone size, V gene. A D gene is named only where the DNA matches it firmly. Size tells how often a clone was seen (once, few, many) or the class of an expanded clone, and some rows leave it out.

TGTGCCAGCTCACCTACTACAGGGCCAACTAATGAAAAACTGTTTTTT | CASSPTTGPTNEKLFF | TRBJ1-4 | . | . | TRBV18
TGTGCCAGCAGCCAAGTTCGGGGAGGGAACACTGAAGCTTTCTTT | CASSQVRGGNTEAFF | TRBJ1-1 | . | . | TRBV3-1/TRBV3-2
TGTGCCATCAGTGAGTCCCTGGCAGGAGTTAGCTCCTACAATGAGCAGTTCTTC | CAISESLAGVSSYNEQFF | TRBJ2-1 | . | . | TRBV10-3
TGTGCCAGTGGGAGCCAGAGCTCCTACGAGCAGTACTTC | CASGSQSSYEQYF | TRBJ2-7 | . | . | TRBV7-2
TGTGCCAGCAGTGAAGCGCTTGAGAGGACCATATATTTT | CASSEALERTIYF | TRBJ1-3 | . | . | TRBV6-1
TGTGCCAGCAGTTCCGCGGGTAATCAGCCCCAGCATTTT | CASSSAGNQPQHF | TRBJ1-5 | . | . | TRBV6-5
TGTGCCAGCAGTTATGGTAGCCACGAGCAGTACTTC | CASSYGSHEQYF | TRBJ2-7 | . | few | TRBV12-3/TRBV12-4
TGTGCCATCAGTGGGGGACTAGCGGGAGCCTCGACCTACGAGCAGTACTTC | CAISGGLAGASTYEQYF | TRBJ2-7 | TRBD2 | . | TRBV10-3
TGCGCCAGCAGCCAAGAGGCGGTGGGAGCCGAGGATCAGCCCCAGCATTTT | CASSQEAVGAEDQPQHF | TRBJ1-5 | . | . | TRBV4-3
TGTGCCAGCACCTCGGGACAGACCTCCTACGAGCAGTACTTC | CASTSGQTSYEQYF | TRBJ2-7 | TRBD1 | once | TRBV5-6
TGCAGCGTTGGAGGCGTAGGGGGGAACACTGAAGCTTTCTTT | CSVGGVGGNTEAFF | TRBJ1-1 | . | . | TRBV29-1
TGTGCCAGCAGTTTCTTCGGGACAGGTACCTCCTACAATGAGCAGTTCTTC | CASSFFGTGTSYNEQFF | TRBJ2-1 | TRBD1 | . | TRBV27
TGTGCCAGCAGCCCGGCCCTCCAGTCGGGGGGTGGCTACACCTTC | CASSPALQSGGGYTF | TRBJ1-2 | . | . | TRBV27
TGTGCCAGCAGCTCACAGGGGCTCGGGAACACTGAAGCTTTCTTT | CASSSQGLGNTEAFF | TRBJ1-1 | TRBD1 | . | TRBV5-5
TGTGCCAGCAGTTTGATCGGACGTACAAATCAGCCCCAGCATTTT | CASSLIGRTNQPQHF | TRBJ1-5 | . | . | TRBV28
TGTGCCACCAGCAGGGGGACAGCCCAAAAAGCTTTCTTT | CATSRGTAQKAFF | TRBJ1-1 | TRBD1 | . | TRBV15
TGTGCCAGCAGCTTCCCCAACAGGGGGCGCCTTTATACTGAAGCTTTCTTT | CASSFPNRGRLYTEAFF | TRBJ1-1 | TRBD1 | . | TRBV7-2
TGTGCCATCAGTGAGGACAGACTCTATGGCTACACCTTC | CAISEDRLYGYTF | TRBJ1-2 | . | once | TRBV10-3
TGTGCCAGCCTGGGACGCCAAAACGGGGAGACCCAGTACTTC | CASLGRQNGETQYF | TRBJ2-5 | . | . | TRBV7-3
TGTGCCAGCAGTTCAATTACTGAAGCTTTCTTT | CASSSITEAFF | TRBJ1-1 | . | once | TRBV28
TGTGCCAGCAGCGGGGGACTAGCGGCATTCACAGATACGCAGTATTTT | CASSGGLAAFTDTQYF | TRBJ2-3 | TRBD2 | . | TRBV9
TGTGCCAGCAGTGAAGGGGGGCGCGGCACAGATACGCAGTATTTT | CASSEGGRGTDTQYF | TRBJ2-3 | . | . | TRBV6-1
TGTGCCAGCAGCTTAGCGGGCTCCTATAATTCACCCCTCCACTTT | CASSLAGSYNSPLHF | TRBJ1-6 | . | . | TRBV7-2